At least ten counts were recorded for the clone carrying this TCR beta chain. These data are taken from a study of T cells in Graves' hyperthyroidism and ophthalmopathy. From RNA transcripts, TCR beta CDR3 regions were amplified. RT-PCR in the first round (using the HTBI primer set) targeted the TCR CDR3. MiXCR was run by TCRdb on the multiplex PCR reads, yielding one entry per CDR3 protein. The table lists almost 350,000 distinct CDR3 sequences, over 15% of them singletons. CDR1 is SGDLS and CDR2 is YYNGEE in the germline V gene. V dropped 0 bases and J dropped 0 bases, with 9 bases sitting between them. This CDR3 region has 15 residues.

Specimen: blood. The chain links TRBV9 to TRBJ1-1; D gene uncertain. The TCR originated in a woman aged 40 to 55 with Graves' ophthalmopathy. For the CDR3, the DNA is TGTGCCAGCAGCGTAGTTGCGGGGATGAACACTGAAGCTTTCTTT. Translating it yields CASSVVAGMNTEAFF.